One sample yielded the 21 T cell receptor beta chains listed below, sequenced in a study of T cell changes during pregnancy in multiple sclerosis. The table came from immunoSEQ multiplex PCR; TCRdb's copy has only in-frame clones and leaves some out. The repertoire consists of tens of thousands of clones, with roughly 90% occurring once and the leading ten covering 0.52%. Sequenced here: CD4+ T cells from peripheral blood mononuclear cells, sampled in the third trimester of pregnancy. These receptors were obtained from a female donor with multiple sclerosis, enrolled in a pregnancy study.

This rearrangement joins TRBV5-1 to TRBJ2-6, with D maybe TRBD1 (5 bases). Germline V gene lookup returns CDR1 SGHRS and CDR2 YFSETQ. The V end lost 4 bases, the J end lost 0 bases, and 14 bases lay between the germline ends. The CDR3 spans 17 residues. The CDR3 bases are TGCGCCAGCAGCACGACAGTACAACGCTCTGGGGCCAACGTCCTGACTTTC. Its translation is CASSTTVQRSGANVLTF.

The chain links TRBV15 to TRBJ2-5, with D maybe TRBD1 (6 bases). CDR1 is LNHNV and CDR2 is YYDKDF in the germline V gene (reference sequence). The CDR3 covers 12 residues. Trimming took 11 bases from V and 2 from J, leaving 12 bases between them. The CDR3 is CASSDSQETQYF. In nucleotides, the CDR3 is TGTGCCTCTTCGGACAGTCAAGAGACCCAGTACTTC.

The genes are TRBV9 and TRBJ2-3; 11 nucleotides match TRBD2. V was pared by 0 bases and J by 10 bases, with 13 bases of the junction left unmatched. The germline V gene has CDR1 SGDLS and CDR2 YYNGEE. The CDR3 spans 17 residues. The CDR3 DNA is TGTGCCAGCAGCGTAGCCGCGGTAACTAGCGGGAGTGGCCCGCAGTATTTT. Encoded protein: CASSVAAVTSGSGPQYF.

The V gene is TRBV7-3, the J gene TRBJ2-7; 11 bases map to TRBD2. The trim removed 5 bases at V and 0 bases at J, leaving 9 bases unmatched. Germline values: CDR1 SGHTA, CDR2 FQGTGA. The CDR3 length is 17 residues. CDR3 in amino acids: CASSGGLAGASSYEQYF. The CDR3 nucleotides are TGTGCCAGCAGCGGTGGACTAGCGGGCGCCAGCTCCTACGAGCAGTACTTC.

Written as DNA, the CDR3 is TGTGCCAGTCGACTCAACACCGGGGAGCTGTTTTTT. This codes for CASRLNTGELFF. J is TRBJ2-2 and V is TRBV19, with unresolved D. From germline, CDR1 is LNHDA and CDR2 SQIVND (reference sequence). The CDR3 has 12 amino acids. V was clipped by 8 bases and J by 2 bases, with 6 bases between them. Full variable domain (rest looked up from reference TRBV19 and TRBJ2-2): DGGITQSPKYLFRKEGQNVTLSCEQNLNHDAMYWYRQDPGQGLRLIYYSQIVNDFQKGDIAEGYSVSREKKESFPLTVTSAQKNPTAFYLCASRLNTGELFFGEGSRLTVL.

V usage is TRBV19 and J usage is TRBJ1-1, with D possibly TRBD1 on 6 matching bases. Trimming cost V 5 bases and J 7 bases, with 35 bases left between them. CDR1 is LNHDA and CDR2 is SQIVND in the germline V gene (reference sequence). This CDR3 has 20 amino acids. CDR3: CASSPLWTGTLVPREIEAFF. CDR3 sequence (DNA): TGTGCCAGTAGTCCCCTGTGGACCGGGACACTCGTACCGCGTGAAATTGAAGCTTTCTTT.

This clone occurred once. The gene calls are TRBV5-1 and TRBJ2-1, with a tentative D call TRBD1 (6 bases). CDR1 is SGHRS, CDR2 YFSETQ, per germline. The CDR3 extends over 15 amino acids. V lost 4 bases and J 0 bases, leaving 11 bases between the germline ends. CDR3 nucleotides: TGCGCCAGCAGCAGAGAGGACAGCTCCTACAATGAGCAGTTCTTC. This translates into CASSREDSSYNEQFF.

The genes are TRBV28 and TRBJ1-5, with TRBD1 identical over 10 bases. With 7 bases clipped from V and 0 bases from J, the junction kept 3 bases outside the gene matches. Germline V gene sequence: CDR1 MDHEN, CDR2 SYDVKM. CDR3 length: 15 residues. The CDR3 region is CASTRQGASNQPQHF. Written as DNA, the CDR3 is TGTGCCAGCACCCGACAGGGGGCTAGCAATCAGCCCCAGCATTTT.

The J gene is TRBJ2-7, the V gene TRBV7-2; 9 bases match TRBD2. This CDR3 is built from 15 residues. The V segment lost 5 bases and the J segment 5 bases; nucleotides outside the gene matches: 10. Germline V gene lookup returns CDR1 SGHTA and CDR2 FQGNSA. CDR3 loop: CASSPYGAGGHEQYF. In DNA, the CDR3 is TGTGCCAGCAGCCCCTACGGAGCGGGAGGCCACGAGCAGTACTTC.

This sequence joins TRBV4-3 and TRBJ2-6; possibly TRBD1 for D (5 bases). The germline V and J ends were trimmed by 3 bases and 1 base, with 16 bases remaining between them. CDR3 size: 18 residues. Germline V gives CDR1 LGHNA, CDR2 YSLEER. The chain's CDR3 is CASSQYDSLSSGANVLTF. The CDR3 region has the DNA TGCGCCAGCAGCCAGTATGACAGCTTGAGTTCTGGGGCCAACGTCCTGACTTTC.

The chain uses TRBV11-2 and TRBJ2-7; 7 bases match TRBD2. Germline lookup yields CDR1 SGHAT and CDR2 FQNNGV. The CDR3 extends over 15 amino acids. V shed 3 bases, J shed 2 bases, and the junction held 7 bases outside the gene matches. The CDR3 region has the DNA TGTGCCAGCAGCTTTGGCAGCGGGGAAACCTACGAGCAGTACTTC. Its translation is CASSFGSGETYEQYF.

This clone was recorded a few times. The J gene is TRBJ2-5, the V gene TRBV2; 14 bases are shared with TRBD2. The germline V gene has CDR1 SNHLY and CDR2 FYNNEI. The CDR3 length is 17 residues. Trimming cost V 2 bases and J 4 bases; bases outside gene matches: 6. The DNA for the CDR3 is TGTGCCAGCAGTGAAACCCTGGGACTAGCGGGAGCAGAGACCCAGTACTTC. The encoded protein is CASSETLGLAGAETQYF.

The CDR3 region is CASSPQGVRGFYEQYF. The DNA of the CDR3 is TGTGCCAGCAGCCCTCAAGGAGTCAGGGGGTTTTACGAGCAGTACTTC. The V and J genes are TRBV14 and TRBJ2-7, with 7 bases aligning to TRBD1. V gave up 4 bases and J gave up 4 bases; unmatched junction bases: 13. This CDR3 is 16 amino acids long. Germline V gives CDR1 SGHDN, CDR2 FVKESK.

The chain is built from TRBV15 and TRBJ2-3; TRBD2 matches at 9 bases. Germline CDR1 and CDR2: LNHNV and YYDKDF (reference sequence). The CDR3 length is 15 residues. J gave up 3 bases and V 0 bases, and 1 base lay outside the gene matches. In DNA, the CDR3 is TGTGCCACCAGCAGAGAGAGCGGGAGGACAGATACGCAGTATTTT. It yields the protein CATSRESGRTDTQYF.

V is TRBV9 and J is TRBJ2-7, with a possible D match to TRBD2 (6 bases). Germline assignment: CDR1 SGDLS and CDR2 YYNGEE. The ends were cut back, 3 bases at V and 1 base at J, with 20 bases in the middle. This CDR3 comprises 17 residues. DNA for the CDR3: TGTGCCAGCAGCGCCGCCCCCCCGGGAGTGGGGTCCTACGAGCAGTACTTC. It is translated as CASSAAPPGVGSYEQYF.

The chain combines TRBV27 with TRBJ1-1, with unresolved D. The germline gives CDR1 MNHEY, CDR2 SMNVEV (reference sequence). This CDR3 has 13 amino acids. Trimming took 5 bases from V and 1 from J, leaving 8 bases between them. CDR3 sequence: CASSPRWNTEAFF. CDR3 sequence (DNA): TGTGCCAGCAGTCCTAGATGGAACACTGAAGCTTTCTTT.

This clone is a singleton in its sample. The chain is built from TRBV29-1 and TRBJ2-5; 7 bases line up with TRBD1. Unmatched junction bases numbered 8, after V lost 6 bases and J lost 1 base. Germline V CDR1 and CDR2: SQVTM, ANQGSEA. The CDR3 extends over 14 amino acids. The CDR3 DNA reads as TGCAGCGTAGATACCGGGACAGCCCAAGAGACCCAGTACTTC. Translation gives CSVDTGTAQETQYF.

The rearrangement joins TRBV27 to TRBJ2-5; 13 bases are a match to TRBD2. Trimming removed 5 bases from V and 4 bases from J; junction bases left unmatched: 7. Per the germline V gene, CDR1 is MNHEY and CDR2 is SMNVEV (reference sequence). The CDR3 loop spans 16 amino acids. CDR3 residues: CASSLLGLAGRETQYF. CDR3 nucleotides: TGTGCCAGCAGTCTTTTGGGACTAGCGGGACGAGAGACCCAGTACTTC.

This clone occurred once. This chain links TRBV9 with TRBJ2-7, with D perhaps TRBD2 (6 bases). Germline V CDR1 and CDR2: SGDLS, YYNGEE. Trimming pared 1 base from V and 2 bases from J, leaving 10 bases between. The CDR3 runs 14 residues. CDR3 bases: TGTGCCAGCAGCGTACAGGAGGGAGCCTACGAGCAGTACTTC. This codes for CASSVQEGAYEQYF.

The CDR3 DNA is TGCGCCAGCAGCCTAACAGGTGACTCTGGAAACACCATATATTTT. Translated, it gives CASSLTGDSGNTIYF. The V gene is TRBV5-1, the J gene TRBJ1-3, with D possibly matching TRBD1 (5 bases). The CDR3 sequence is 15 residues long. CDR1 is SGHRS and CDR2 is YFSETQ in the germline V gene. V lost 4 bases to trimming and J lost 0 bases, with 11 bases between them.

With respect to this clone: The same CDR3 is also encoded by other DNA sequences in this sample. The chain couples TRBV7-2 to TRBJ1-2; D might be TRBD1 (6 bases). The V gene lost 1 base and the J gene lost 2 bases, with 8 bases spanning the gap. This CDR3 comprises 14 residues. Germline-derived CDR1 and CDR2 are SGHTA and FQGNSA. CDR3 sequence: CASSLDRANYGYTF. The CDR3 bases are TGTGCCAGCAGCTTAGACAGGGCCAACTATGGCTACACCTTC.